Included here is one T cell receptor (beta chain) sequence, with context. The table came from immunoSEQ multiplex PCR; TCRdb's copy has only in-frame clones and leaves some out. The table lists 360,000 or so clones, roughly four fifths of them singletons, with 5% to 5.5% in the top ten. The ends were cut back, 4 bases at V and 2 bases at J, with 8 bases in the middle. Germline loops: CDR1 GTSNPN, CDR2 SVGIG (reference sequence). CDR3 size: 12 residues. These data come from a study of blood T cell repertoires in COVID-19. The specimen was PBMCs or T cells enriched from blood (not recorded which). This TCR was sampled from a woman in her forties or fifties who had recovered from COVID-19. The chain carries TRBV30 and TRBJ1-2; D gene uncertain. Written as DNA, the CDR3 is TGTGCCTGGAACCCGGGAAACTATGGCTACACCTTC. Its protein is CAWNPGNYGYTF.